This TCR beta chain was identified in a study of regulatory T cells. This clone was detected a few times. The antigen remains undetermined. The PCR used 52 TRBV and 13 TRBJ primers. TCRdb's copy holds only in-frame clones and misses some; the assay was immunoSEQ multiplex PCR. Altogether approximately 40,000 clones are present, 89% being singletons, with the ten largest covering around 2.5%. Study-wide findings and caveats: Patient repertoires had restricted TRB V-J pairs and skewed V and J usage, most in Tregs. Hydrophobic residues at CDR3 positions 6 and 7 were enriched in conventional CD4+ T cells of CD3G-deficient patients.

Every patient with CD3G deficiency had evidence of autoimmunity. Patients, 2 to 39 years old, had expanded memory T-cell proportions. CD4+ T cells were divided by sorting: CD25-high CD127-low Tregs, CD25-low CD127-high conventional cells. The CDR3 runs to 14 residues. Germline lookup yields CDR1 MDHEN and CDR2 SYDVKM. The V and J ends lost 3 bases and 4 bases respectively, with 10 bases between them. The origin of this receptor is a person aged 18 to 29 with CD3G deficiency. The chain links TRBV28 to TRBJ2-1, with unresolved D. The sample comprised conventional CD4+ T cells sorted from blood. The CDR3 protein is CASSFSRVYNEQFF. Here the CDR3 DNA reads TGTGCCAGCAGTTTTTCTAGGGTGTACAATGAGCAGTTCTTC.